What follows is one T cell receptor (beta chain) and its context. Its antigen is unknown. This specimen belongs to a study of beta chain features in type 1 diabetes. Study results and limitations: Among all four CD4+ subsets, Type 1 diabetes patients had TCRB CDR3s that were moderately but significantly shorter. Patients with type 1 diabetes carried fewer insertions and had more deletions at their VDJ junctions.

CDR1 and CDR2 from the germline V gene are GTSNPN and SVGIG (reference sequence). Trimming removed 4 bases from V and 5 bases from J; junction bases left unmatched: 8. This CDR3 has 14 amino acids. The isolated RNA, all of it, was reverse transcribed, so expressed TCRB transcripts were what got sequenced. Sequencing was performed with immunoSEQ multiplex PCR; in TCRdb, only in-frame clones are kept and a portion is missing. This table holds 300,000 to 400,000 clones, approximately 15% found once. Sorting produced populations that all topped 95% purity. The chain has TRBV30 and TRBJ2-1, with 7 nucleotides matching TRBD2. The source of this sequence is a woman under 30 with type 1 diabetes. Sequenced input: naive CD4+ T cells from blood. The CDR3 nucleotides read TGTGCCTGGATGCGAGCGGGACTCAACAATGAGCAGTTCTTC. Translation gives CAWMRAGLNNEQFF. The whole variable domain, remainder taken from reference TRBV30 and TRBJ2-1, is SQTIHQWPATLVQPVGSPLSLECTVEGTSNPNLYWYRQAAGRGLQLLFYSVGIGQISSEVPQNLSASRPQDRQFILSSKKLLLSDSGFYLCAWMRAGLNNEQFFGPGTRLTVL.